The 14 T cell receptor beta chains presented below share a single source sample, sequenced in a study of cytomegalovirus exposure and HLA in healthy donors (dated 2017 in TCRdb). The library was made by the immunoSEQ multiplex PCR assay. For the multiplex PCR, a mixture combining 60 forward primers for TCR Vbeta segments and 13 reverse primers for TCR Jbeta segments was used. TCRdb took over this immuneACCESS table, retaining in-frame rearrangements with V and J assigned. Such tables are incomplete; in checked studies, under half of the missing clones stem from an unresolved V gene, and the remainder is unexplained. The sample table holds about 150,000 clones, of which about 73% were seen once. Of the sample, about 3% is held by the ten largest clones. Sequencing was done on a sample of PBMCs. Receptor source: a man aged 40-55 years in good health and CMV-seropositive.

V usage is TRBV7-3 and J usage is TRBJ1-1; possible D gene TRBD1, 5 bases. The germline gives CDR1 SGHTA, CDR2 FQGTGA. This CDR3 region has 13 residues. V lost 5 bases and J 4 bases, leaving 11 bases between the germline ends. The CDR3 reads CASSRGGITEAFF. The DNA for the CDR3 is TGTGCCAGCAGCCGGGGGGGTATCACTGAAGCTTTCTTT. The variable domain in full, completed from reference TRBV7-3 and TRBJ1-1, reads GAGVSQTPSNKVTEKGKYVELRCDPISGHTALYWYRQSLGQGPEFLIYFQGTGAADDSGLPNDRFFAVRPEGSVSTLKIQRTERGDSAVYLCASSRGGITEAFFGQGTRLTVV.

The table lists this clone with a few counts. CDR3: CASSPPGTISISRHEQFF. In nucleotides, the CDR3 is TGTGCCAGTAGCCCACCCGGGACTATCTCCATCTCCAGGCATGAGCAGTTCTTC. V and J are TRBV19 and TRBJ2-1; TRBD2 matches at 7 bases. Germline lookup yields CDR1 LNHDA and CDR2 SQIVND (reference sequence). V was clipped by 6 bases and J by 8 bases; unmatched bases: 22. This CDR3 contains 18 residues.

CDR3 DNA sequence: TGTGCCAGCACCGTTTTCGGGGGGCGGGCCACTGAAGCTTTCTTT. Its translation is CASTVFGGRATEAFF. V gene TRBV28 combines with J gene TRBJ1-1, with D possibly TRBD1 on 6 matching bases. CDR1 and CDR2 from the germline V gene are MDHEN and SYDVKM. CDR3 length: 15 amino acids. V lost 7 bases and J 4 bases, leaving 19 bases between the germline ends.

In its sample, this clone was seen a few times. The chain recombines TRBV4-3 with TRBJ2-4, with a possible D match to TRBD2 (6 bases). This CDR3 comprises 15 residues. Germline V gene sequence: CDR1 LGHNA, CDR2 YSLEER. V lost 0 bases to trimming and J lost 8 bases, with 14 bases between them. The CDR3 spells CASSQEPGGAHIQYF. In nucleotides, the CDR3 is TGCGCCAGCAGCCAAGAACCCGGAGGGGCGCACATTCAGTACTTC.

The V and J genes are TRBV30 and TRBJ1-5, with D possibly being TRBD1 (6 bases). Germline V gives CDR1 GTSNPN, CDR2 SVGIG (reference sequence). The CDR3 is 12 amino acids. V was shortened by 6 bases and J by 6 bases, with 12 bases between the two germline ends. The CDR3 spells CACQGTGQPQHF. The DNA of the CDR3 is TGTGCCTGTCAGGGGACGGGTCAGCCCCAGCATTTT.

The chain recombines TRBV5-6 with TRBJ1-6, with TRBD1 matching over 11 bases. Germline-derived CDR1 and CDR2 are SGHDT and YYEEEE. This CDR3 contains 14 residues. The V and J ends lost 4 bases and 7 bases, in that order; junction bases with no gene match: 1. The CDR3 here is CASSGTGGNSPLHF. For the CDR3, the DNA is TGTGCCAGCAGCGGGACAGGGGGGAATTCACCCCTCCACTTT.

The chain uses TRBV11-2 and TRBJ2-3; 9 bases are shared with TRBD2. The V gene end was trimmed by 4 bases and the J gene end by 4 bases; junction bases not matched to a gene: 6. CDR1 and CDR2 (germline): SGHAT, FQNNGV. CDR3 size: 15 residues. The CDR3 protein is CASSSSAGGPDTQYF. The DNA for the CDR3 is TGTGCCAGCAGCTCATCAGCGGGAGGCCCAGATACGCAGTATTTT. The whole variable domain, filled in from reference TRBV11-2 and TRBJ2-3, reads EAGVAQSPRYKIIEKRQSVAFWCNPISGHATLYWYQQILGQGPKLLIQFQNNGVVDDSQLPKDRFSAERLKGVDSTLKIQPAKLEDSAVYLCASSSSAGGPDTQYFGPGTRLTVL.

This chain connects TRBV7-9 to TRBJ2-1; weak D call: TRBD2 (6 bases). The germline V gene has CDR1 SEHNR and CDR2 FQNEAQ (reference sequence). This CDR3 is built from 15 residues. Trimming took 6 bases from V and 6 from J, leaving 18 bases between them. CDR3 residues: CASRSSGADLNEQFF. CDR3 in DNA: TGTGCCAGCAGATCTTCGGGAGCGGACCTCAATGAGCAGTTCTTC.

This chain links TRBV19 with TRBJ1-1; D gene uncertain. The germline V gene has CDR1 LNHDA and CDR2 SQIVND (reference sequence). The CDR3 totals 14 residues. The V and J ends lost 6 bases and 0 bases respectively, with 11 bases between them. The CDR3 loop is CASRPGLMNTEAFF. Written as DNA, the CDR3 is TGTGCCAGTAGGCCGGGTCTCATGAACACTGAAGCTTTCTTT.

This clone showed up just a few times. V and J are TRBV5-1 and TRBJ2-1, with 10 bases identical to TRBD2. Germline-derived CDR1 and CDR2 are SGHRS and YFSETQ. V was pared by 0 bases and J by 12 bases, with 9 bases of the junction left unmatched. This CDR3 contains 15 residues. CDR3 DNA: TGCGCCAGCAGCTTGGGGACTAGCGGAGAGGGGGGGCAGTTCTTC. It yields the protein CASSLGTSGEGGQFF.

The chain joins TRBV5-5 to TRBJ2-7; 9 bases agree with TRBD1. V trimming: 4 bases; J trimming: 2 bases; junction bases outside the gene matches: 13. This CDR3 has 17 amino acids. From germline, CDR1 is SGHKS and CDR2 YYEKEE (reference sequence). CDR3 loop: CASSKAITGGSPYEQYF. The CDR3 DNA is TGTGCCAGCAGCAAAGCTATAACAGGGGGCAGTCCCTACGAGCAGTACTTC.

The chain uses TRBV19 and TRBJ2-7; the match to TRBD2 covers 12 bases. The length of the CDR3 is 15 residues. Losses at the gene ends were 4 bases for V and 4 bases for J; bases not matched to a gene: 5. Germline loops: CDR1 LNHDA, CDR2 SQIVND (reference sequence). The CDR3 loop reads CASSKQTSGSYEQYF. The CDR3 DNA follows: TGTGCCAGTAGTAAGCAGACTAGCGGGAGTTACGAGCAGTACTTC.

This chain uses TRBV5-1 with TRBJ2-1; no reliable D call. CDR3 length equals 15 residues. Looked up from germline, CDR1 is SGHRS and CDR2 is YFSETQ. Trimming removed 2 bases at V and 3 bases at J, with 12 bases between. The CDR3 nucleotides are TGCGCCAGCAGCTTACCCGGTTCGGGCTACAATGAGCAGTTCTTC. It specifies CASSLPGSGYNEQFF.

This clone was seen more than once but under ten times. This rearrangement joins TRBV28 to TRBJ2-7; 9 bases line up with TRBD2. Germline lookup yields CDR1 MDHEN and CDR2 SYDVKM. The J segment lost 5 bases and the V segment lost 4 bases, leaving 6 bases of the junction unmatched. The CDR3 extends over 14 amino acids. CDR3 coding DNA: TGTGCCAGCAGTTCACCTAGCGGGAACCACGAGCAGTACTTC. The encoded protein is CASSSPSGNHEQYF.